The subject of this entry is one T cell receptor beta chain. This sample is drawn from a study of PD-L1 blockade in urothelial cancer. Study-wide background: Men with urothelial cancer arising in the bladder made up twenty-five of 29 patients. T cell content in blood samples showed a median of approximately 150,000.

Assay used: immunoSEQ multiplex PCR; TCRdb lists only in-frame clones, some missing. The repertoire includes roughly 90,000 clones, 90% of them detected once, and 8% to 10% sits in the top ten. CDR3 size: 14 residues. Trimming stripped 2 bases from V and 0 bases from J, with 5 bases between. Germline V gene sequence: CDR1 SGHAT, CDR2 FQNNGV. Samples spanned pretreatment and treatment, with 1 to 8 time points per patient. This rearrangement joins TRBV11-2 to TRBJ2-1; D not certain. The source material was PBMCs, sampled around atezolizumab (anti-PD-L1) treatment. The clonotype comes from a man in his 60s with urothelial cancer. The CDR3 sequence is CASSLLSSYNEQFF. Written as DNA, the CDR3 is TGTGCCAGCAGCTTATTGAGCTCCTACAATGAGCAGTTCTTC.